Following are 18 T cell receptor beta chains from one sample sequenced in a study of T-cell reconstitution after alpha-beta-depleted transplantation in children. The TCRbeta library was prepared with unique molecular identifiers. TCRdb itself ran the PCR reads through MiXCR, one entry per CDR3 protein. The sample lists roughly 220,000 distinct CDR3 sequences; around 8.9% were seen once. Material: PBMCs from the stem cell graft donor, obtained from the stem cell graft. These receptors were taken from a human donor who donated a stem cell graft to a child with SCID.

This clonotype was detected ten times or more. This sequence joins TRBV7-2 and TRBJ1-2; D unresolved. Germline CDR1 SGHTA, CDR2 FQGNSA. This CDR3 spans 12 amino acids. The ends were cut back, 5 bases at V and 12 bases at J, with 16 bases in the middle. As DNA, the CDR3 is TGTGCCAGCAGCCGAAGTGGACCGACCAACACCTTC. This gives the protein CASSRSGPTNTF. Full variable domain (remainder filled in from reference TRBV7-2 and TRBJ1-2): GAGVSQSPSNKVTEKGKDVELRCDPISGHTALYWYRQSLGQGLEFLIYFQGNSAPDKSGLPSDRFSAERTGGSVSTLTIQRTQQEDSAVYLCASSRSGPTNTFGSGTRLTVV.

This clonotype was counted at least ten times. The CDR3 here is CASSQDTPTTQYF. The CDR3 DNA follows: TGTGCCAGCAGCCAAGATACCCCAACGACCCAGTACTTC. The rearrangement joins TRBV3-1 to TRBJ2-5; unclear D gene. Germline CDR1 reads LGHDT; CDR2 reads YNNKEL (reference sequence). The CDR3 is 13 amino acids. V was trimmed by 0 bases and J by 7 bases, leaving 9 bases between them.

This clonotype appeared many times. The chain has TRBV5-1 and TRBJ2-7, with D hard to call. V lost 2 bases and J lost 8, with 17 bases in between. CDR1 and CDR2 (germline): SGHRS, YFSETQ. This CDR3 is 14 amino acids long. Here the CDR3 reads CASSLSSGPEKQYF. CDR3 bases: TGCGCCAGCAGCTTATCCTCCGGGCCCGAGAAGCAGTACTTC.

The rearrangement uses TRBV9 and TRBJ2-5; TRBD1 aligns across 7 bases. Germline V gene lookup returns CDR1 SGDLS and CDR2 YYNGEE. The CDR3 contains 15 residues. The trim removed 4 bases at V and 5 bases at J, leaving 11 bases unmatched. The DNA for the CDR3 is TGTGCCAGCAGCTTCACCCGGGCACAGGGGGAGACCCAGTACTTC. Translation gives CASSFTRAQGETQYF. Using reference TRBV9 and TRBJ2-5 for the parts outside the CDR3, the full variable domain is DSGVTQTPKHLITATGQRVTLRCSPRSGDLSVYWYQQSLDQGLQFLIQYYNGEERAKGNILERFSAQQFPDLHSELNLSSLELGDSALYFCASSFTRAQGETQYFGPGTRLLVL.

This clonotype was observed many times. The gene calls are TRBV6-5 and TRBJ2-5; D is tentatively TRBD1 or TRBD2 (7 bases each). From germline, CDR1 is MNHEY and CDR2 SVGAGI. With 6 bases removed from V and 0 bases from J, the gap between germline ends came to 17 bases. The CDR3 contains 16 residues. The CDR3 coding sequence is TGTGCCAGCAGATACAGGGGAGGGAGAGACCAAGAGACCCAGTACTTC. It yields the protein CASRYRGGRDQETQYF.

This clonotype has a count of ten or more. The chain combines TRBV28 with TRBJ1-2; tentatively, D is TRBD1 (6 bases). Germline CDR1 MDHEN, CDR2 SYDVKM. V shed 5 bases and J shed 7 bases, with 26 bases lying between them. The CDR3 loop spans 17 amino acids. CDR3 residues: CASSPSGRRGQGSGYTF. CDR3 nucleotides: TGTGCCAGCAGTCCATCGGGGAGACGCGGGCAGGGGTCTGGCTACACCTTC.

This clonotype occurred many times. The chain links TRBV7-2 to TRBJ2-7; D tentatively reads TRBD1 or TRBD2 (5 bases each). This CDR3 contains 15 residues. V was trimmed by 5 bases and J by 6 bases, leaving 20 bases between them. CDR1 is SGHTA, CDR2 FQGNSA, per germline. The CDR3 DNA reads TGTGCCAGCAGCGTATCCGGGACCTCCGAACTCGAGCAGTACTTC. Amino acid sequence: CASSVSGTSELEQYF.

The V call is TRBV7-2, the J call TRBJ2-1; perhaps TRBD2 as D (7 bases). Germline values: CDR1 SGHTA, CDR2 FQGNSA. The CDR3 sequence is 15 residues long. Trimming took 1 base from V and 6 from J, leaving 13 bases between them. CDR3 DNA: TGTGCCAGCAGCTTAGGGGGGGGCCGACCCAATGAGCAGTTCTTC. Translation: CASSLGGGRPNEQFF.

This clonotype occurred many times. This rearrangement joins TRBV6-9 to TRBJ2-7, with no clear D. There are 15 residues in the CDR3. The ends were cut back, 0 bases at V and 2 bases at J, with 11 bases in the middle. CDR1 MNHGY and CDR2 SVAAGI come from the germline V gene. CDR3 DNA: TGTGCCAGCAGTTATTCAACGGGTCCCACCTACGAGCAGTACTTC. The encoded protein is CASSYSTGPTYEQYF.

This chain uses TRBV7-2 with TRBJ2-1, with TRBD1 as a possible D gene (5 bases). V was pared by 5 bases and J by 11 bases, with 10 bases between. CDR3 size: 11 residues. The germline gives CDR1 SGHTA, CDR2 FQGNSA. This CDR3 is CASSQQVQQFF. CDR3 in DNA: TGTGCCAGCAGCCAACAGGTACAGCAGTTCTTC.

This clonotype was observed at least ten times. This chain joins TRBV7-9 and TRBJ2-1; 7 nucleotides align to TRBD1. Germline CDR1 is SEHNR and CDR2 is FQNEAQ (reference sequence). This CDR3 is built from 13 residues. J was trimmed by 14 bases and V by 3 bases; bases with no gene match: 10. CDR3 sequence reads: CASSFPDRLVEFF. The CDR3 region has the DNA TGTGCCAGCAGCTTCCCGGACAGGCTGGTGGAGTTCTTC.

This clonotype was seen many times. V is TRBV5-6 and J is TRBJ2-7; D may be TRBD1 (5 bases). This CDR3 has 14 amino acids. CDR1 is SGHDT and CDR2 is YYEEEE in the germline V gene. V lost 4 bases and J 12 bases, leaving 23 bases between the germline ends. The CDR3, as DNA: TGTGCCAGCAGCCCCCCGGGCAGGGTAGAGTACCCGTACTTC. Encoded protein: CASSPPGRVEYPYF.

This clonotype was observed many times. The chain recombines TRBV6-1 with TRBJ2-7; TRBD1 matches 10 bases. From germline, CDR1 is MNHNS and CDR2 SASEGT. V was clipped by 6 bases and J by 3 bases; unmatched bases: 5. This CDR3 contains 14 residues. In DNA, the CDR3 is TGTGCCAGCAGGAGGGGACAGGGGATCTACGAGCAGTACTTC. This translates into CASRRGQGIYEQYF.

This clonotype was counted ten times or more. The rearrangement joins TRBV5-1 to TRBJ1-1, with 11 bases lining up with TRBD1. V lost 4 bases to trimming and J lost 2 bases; unmatched junction nucleotides: 10. The CDR3 totals 17 residues. Germline V gives CDR1 SGHRS, CDR2 YFSETQ. CDR3 protein: CASSLLGQGVSNTEAFF. CDR3 sequence (DNA): TGCGCCAGCAGCCTCCTGGGACAGGGGGTCTCTAACACTGAAGCTTTCTTT.

The sample holds many counts of this clonotype. This chain joins TRBV21-1 and TRBJ2-3; the DNA was not used to check the table's D call, TRBD2. TRBV21-1 is a pseudogene. This CDR3 has 14 amino acids. Here the CDR3 DNA reads TGTGCCAGCGGGGACTTTTCCTTCACAGATACGCAGTATTTT. It codes for CASGDFSFTDTQYF.

This clonotype has a count of ten or more. This chain uses TRBV7-9 with TRBJ1-6, with 7 bases fitting TRBD1. The CDR3 contains 16 residues. V trimming: 3 bases; J trimming: 9 bases; junction bases outside the gene matches: 11. Germline-derived CDR1 and CDR2 are SEHNR and FQNEAQ (reference sequence). The CDR3 loop is CASSFDYGTDSSPLHF. CDR3 DNA: TGTGCCAGCAGCTTCGACTACGGGACAGATAGTTCACCCCTCCACTTT.

Many counts were recorded for this clonotype. The genes are TRBV5-1 and TRBJ2-5; 12 bases map to TRBD1. The germline gives CDR1 SGHRS, CDR2 YFSETQ. V dropped 3 bases and J dropped 3; count of bases not matched to a gene: 3. This CDR3 comprises 15 residues. The DNA of the CDR3 is TGCGCCAGCAGCTCCGGGACAGGGGGCAAAGAGACCCAGTACTTC. This codes for CASSSGTGGKETQYF. The whole variable domain, remainder taken from reference TRBV5-1 and TRBJ2-5, is KAGVTQTPRYLIKTRGQQVTLSCSPISGHRSVSWYQQTPGQGLQFLFEYFSETQRNKGNFPGRFSGRQFSNSRSEMNVSTLELGDSALYLCASSSGTGGKETQYFGPGTRLLVL.

This clonotype has at least ten counts. The chain uses TRBV5-1 and TRBJ2-1, with 8 bases matching TRBD2. The CDR3 sequence is 16 residues long. The V and J ends lost 1 base and 8 bases, in that order; junction bases with no gene match: 11. CDR1 is SGHRS and CDR2 is YFSETQ in the germline V gene. CDR3 sequence: CASSLTPGLGGYEQFF. The CDR3 nucleotides are TGCGCCAGCAGCTTGACCCCGGGACTAGGTGGCTATGAGCAGTTCTTC.